Listed below are T cell receptor beta chains from one sample, sequenced in a study of blood T cells in healthy people across ages. MiXCR, run by TCRdb on the 5' RACE reads, gives a single entry per CDR3 protein. The data hold 500,000 to 550,000 distinct CDR3 sequences, with nearly 25% observed a single time. This same sample was also part of a study on T cells of mothers and their children.

The sample comprised blood. These receptor sequences come from a boy aged 5 to 17 in good health. The CDR3 runs from the conserved cysteine through the conserved F or W. The order of the fields is clone size, D gene, V gene, J gene, CDR3 protein, CDR3 DNA. D genes are given only for firm matches. Part of the rows lack a size; the others show once, few, many or a class for expanded clones.

size: once
D: TRBD2
V: TRBV9
J: TRBJ2-5
CDR3: CASSKTAGEEGETQYF
DNA: TGTGCCAGCAGCAAAACAGCGGGAGAGGAAGGGGAGACCCAGTACTTC

size: -
D: -
V: TRBV7-2
J: TRBJ1-5
CDR3: CASSLGNPGNQPQHF
DNA: TGTGCCAGCAGCTTGGGAAATCCGGGGAATCAGCCCCAGCATTTT

size: few
D: TRBD1
V: TRBV7-9
J: TRBJ1-4
CDR3: CACSSTGIEKLFF
DNA: TGTGCCTGCAGCTCGACAGGGATTGAAAAACTGTTTTTT

size: -
D: TRBD2
V: TRBV29-1
J: TRBJ2-1
CDR3: CSVRSSGSCNEQFF
DNA: TGCAGCGTCAGATCTAGCGGGAGTTGTAATGAGCAGTTCTTC

size: -
D: -
V: TRBV29-1
J: TRBJ2-2
CDR3: CSVEGDDRGKSNTGELFF
DNA: TGCAGCGTGGAGGGGGATGACAGAGGGAAGTCGAACACCGGGGAGCTGTTTTTT

size: few
D: TRBD2
V: TRBV5-6
J: TRBJ2-5
CDR3: CASGTGLAGGTGETQYF
DNA: TGTGCCAGCGGGACAGGACTAGCGGGAGGGACGGGAGAGACCCAGTACTTC

size: -
D: -
V: TRBV28
J: TRBJ2-7
CDR3: CASSLRGSKSSYEQYF
DNA: TGTGCCAGCAGTCTTCGAGGGAGTAAGTCCTCCTACGAGCAGTACTTC

size: few
D: -
V: TRBV28
J: TRBJ1-6
CDR3: CANSLQRVYNSPLHF
DNA: TGTGCCAACTCACTGCAGCGAGTTTATAATTCACCCCTCCACTTT

size: many
D: TRBD2
V: TRBV20-1
J: TRBJ2-2
CDR3: CSIREETSGDTGELFF
DNA: TGCAGTATTAGGGAGGAAACTAGCGGGGACACCGGGGAGCTGTTTTTT

size: -
D: -
V: TRBV7-9
J: TRBJ2-6
CDR3: CSSSLEVGANVPTF
DNA: TGTTCCAGCAGCTTAGAGGTTGGGGCCAACGTCCCGACTTTC

size: -
D: TRBD2
V: TRBV9
J: TRBJ2-5
CDR3: CASSVGVSSGLQETQYF
DNA: TGTGCCAGCAGCGTAGGCGTCTCTAGCGGGCTCCAAGAGACCCAGTACTTC

size: few
D: TRBD2
V: TRBV15
J: TRBJ2-3
CDR3: CATSASGLSTDTQYF
DNA: TGTGCCACCTCTGCCTCGGGACTATCCACAGATACGCAGTATTTT

size: few
D: -
V: TRBV20-1
J: TRBJ2-7
CDR3: CSARDIGGRPYEQYF
DNA: TGCAGTGCTAGAGATATCGGTGGGCGGCCCTACGAGCAGTACTTC

size: -
D: -
V: TRBV11-2
J: TRBJ2-4
CDR3: CASSLGQPPRDTKNIQYF
DNA: TGTGCCAGCAGCTTAGGCCAACCTCCACGCGACACTAAAAACATTCAGTACTTC

size: -
D: -
V: TRBV6-6
J: TRBJ2-1
CDR3: CASSYGGGYNEQFF
DNA: TGTGCCAGCAGTTATGGAGGGGGCTACAATGAGCAGTTCTTC

size: -
D: -
V: TRBV7-9
J: TRBJ2-5
CDR3: CASSLTRLGEFF
DNA: TGTGCCAGCAGCTTAACAAGGTTAGGGGAGTTCTTC

size: -
D: -
V: TRBV20-1
J: TRBJ2-5
CDR3: CSAAGIGTTYEQYF
DNA: TGCAGTGCTGCTGGTATTGGGACAACCTATGAGCAGTACTTC

size: many
D: TRBD1
V: TRBV7-2
J: TRBJ2-5
CDR3: CASRDRGTLQYF
DNA: TGTGCCAGCAGGGACAGGGGAACACTCCAGTACTTC

size: -
D: -
V: TRBV7-2
J: TRBJ1-3
CDR3: CASSLIRSGVSGNTIYF
DNA: TGTGCCAGCAGCTTAATTCGCTCGGGGGTTTCTGGAAACACCATATATTTT

size: -
D: -
V: TRBV7-2
J: TRBJ1-1
CDR3: CASSLDNRVTAEAFF
DNA: TGTGCCAGCAGCTTAGACAACAGGGTAACGGCTGAAGCTTTCTTT

size: -
D: -
V: TRBV7-9
J: TRBJ2-7
CDR3: CASSLAAGVLLYEQYF
DNA: TGTGCCAGCAGCTTAGCAGCAGGGGTTCTCCTCTACGAGCAGTACTTC

size: few
D: -
V: TRBV20-1
J: TRBJ1-3
CDR3: CSASGGREHTIYF
DNA: TGCAGTGCTAGTGGGGGCAGGGAACACACCATATATTTT

size: few
D: TRBD1
V: TRBV12-3/TRBV12-4
J: TRBJ1-1
CDR3: CASSAGQGIEAFF
DNA: TGTGCCAGCAGTGCCGGACAGGGGATTGAAGCTTTCTTT

size: -
D: -
V: TRBV5-1
J: TRBJ2-1
CDR3: CASGPITGVGNEQFF
DNA: TGCGCCAGCGGACCCATCACGGGGGTAGGGAATGAGCAGTTCTTC

size: -
D: TRBD1
V: TRBV20-1
J: TRBJ1-2
CDR3: CSARDQGGWNYGYTF
DNA: TGCAGTGCTAGAGATCAGGGGGGATGGAACTATGGCTACACCTTC

size: -
D: -
V: TRBV4-3
J: TRBJ1-6
CDR3: CASSQDSKGPSPSLHF
DNA: TGCGCCAGCAGCCAAGATTCCAAGGGCCCCTCTCCGTCCCTCCACTTT

size: few
D: -
V: TRBV4-3
J: TRBJ1-2
CDR3: CASSQDRSANYGYTF
DNA: TGCGCCAGCAGCCAAGATCGGAGCGCTAACTATGGCTACACCTTC

size: -
D: -
V: TRBV20-1
J: TRBJ2-3
CDR3: CSARVVDSGTDTQYF
DNA: TGCAGTGCTAGAGTAGTAGATTCTGGCACAGATACGCAGTATTTT

size: few
D: TRBD1
V: TRBV27
J: TRBJ1-5
CDR3: CASSDRAHQPQHF
DNA: TGTGCCAGCAGTGACAGGGCACATCAGCCCCAGCATTTT

size: -
D: -
V: TRBV4-3
J: TRBJ1-2
CDR3: CASSQDNAKPGDGYTF
DNA: TGCGCCAGCAGCCAAGATAACGCCAAACCAGGAGATGGCTACACCTTC

size: -
D: TRBD2
V: TRBV6-2/TRBV6-3
J: TRBJ2-1
CDR3: CASSYVVAGLSSYNEQFF
DNA: TGTGCCAGCAGTTACGTCGTAGCGGGACTCAGCTCCTACAATGAGCAGTTCTTC

size: -
D: TRBD2
V: TRBV7-2
J: TRBJ2-2
CDR3: CASSPGGQGNTGELFF
DNA: TGTGCCAGCAGCCCGGGGGGGCAAGGGAACACCGGGGAGCTGTTTTTT

size: few
D: TRBD2
V: TRBV7-3
J: TRBJ2-5
CDR3: CASEAGGETQYF
DNA: TGTGCCAGCGAGGCGGGAGGAGAGACCCAGTACTTC

size: few
D: -
V: TRBV4-2
J: TRBJ2-1
CDR3: CASSQGLTSGSIYNEQFF
DNA: TGTGCCAGCAGCCAAGGTCTCACTAGTGGGAGTATCTACAATGAGCAGTTCTTC

size: -
D: TRBD2
V: TRBV3-1
J: TRBJ2-1
CDR3: CASSQGVLAGAEYNEQFF
DNA: TGTGCCAGCAGCCAAGGCGTTCTAGCGGGAGCCGAGTACAATGAGCAGTTCTTC

size: many
D: -
V: TRBV29-1
J: TRBJ1-2
CDR3: CSVGGGYGYTF
DNA: TGCAGCGTTGGTGGAGGGTACGGCTACACCTTC

size: -
D: TRBD2
V: TRBV29-1
J: TRBJ2-1
CDR3: CSVVRSGSYNEQFF
DNA: TGCAGCGTTGTGCGTAGCGGGTCCTACAATGAGCAGTTCTTC

size: once
D: -
V: TRBV6-1
J: TRBJ1-1
CDR3: CASSDGDPQGGVTEAFF
DNA: TGTGCCAGCAGTGATGGGGACCCACAAGGGGGTGTCACTGAAGCTTTCTTT

size: -
D: TRBD1
V: TRBV6-2/TRBV6-3
J: TRBJ1-6
CDR3: CASLTYDRDNSPLHF
DNA: TGTGCCAGCCTCACCTACGACAGGGACAATTCACCCCTCCACTTT

size: -
D: -
V: TRBV10-3
J: TRBJ2-1
CDR3: CAISESTKSKQFF
DNA: TGTGCCATCAGTGAGTCAACGAAGTCAAAGCAGTTCTTC

size: -
D: -
V: TRBV7-3
J: TRBJ2-2
CDR3: CASSQTTGELFF
DNA: TGTGCCAGCAGCCAAACAACCGGGGAGCTGTTTTTT

size: few
D: TRBD2
V: TRBV29-1
J: TRBJ2-1
CDR3: CSGGFSGGYNEQFF
DNA: TGCAGCGGGGGGTTTAGCGGGGGCTACAATGAGCAGTTCTTC

size: -
D: -
V: TRBV18
J: TRBJ1-2
CDR3: CASSPKGNYGYTF
DNA: TGTGCCAGCTCACCGAAGGGTAACTATGGCTACACCTTC

size: -
D: TRBD2
V: TRBV7-3
J: TRBJ2-2
CDR3: CASSPGGGGNTGELFF
DNA: TGTGCCAGCAGCCCCGGTGGGGGGGGGAACACCGGGGAGCTGTTTTTT

size: few
D: TRBD2
V: TRBV9
J: TRBJ2-5
CDR3: CASSALAGENEQYF
DNA: TGTGCCAGCAGCGCACTAGCGGGAGAGAATGAGCAGTACTTC

size: -
D: TRBD2
V: TRBV28
J: TRBJ2-1
CDR3: CASNGGRAYNEQFF
DNA: TGTGCCAGCAACGGCGGGAGGGCCTACAATGAGCAGTTCTTC

size: few
D: -
V: TRBV20-1
J: TRBJ1-1
CDR3: CSARDSARLFHLNTEAFF
DNA: TGCAGTGCTAGAGATTCCGCTAGACTATTTCATCTAAACACTGAAGCTTTCTTT

size: -
D: TRBD2
V: TRBV28
J: TRBJ2-3
CDR3: CASLGAGGADTQYF
DNA: TGTGCCAGCTTAGGTGCGGGAGGGGCAGATACGCAGTATTTT

size: -
D: TRBD1
V: TRBV6-6
J: TRBJ1-2
CDR3: CASSLGQASNYGYTF
DNA: TGTGCCAGCAGCCTGGGACAGGCCTCCAACTATGGCTACACCTTC

size: few
D: -
V: TRBV7-9
J: TRBJ2-7
CDR3: CASSSTGGRETYEQYF
DNA: TGTGCCAGCAGCTCCACCGGGGGACGAGAGACCTACGAGCAGTACTTC

size: -
D: TRBD1
V: TRBV20-1
J: TRBJ2-1
CDR3: CSARVGQGINEQFF
DNA: TGCAGTGCTAGAGTGGGACAGGGGATAAATGAGCAGTTCTTC

size: few
D: -
V: TRBV11-3
J: TRBJ1-1
CDR3: CASSLESGATEAFF
DNA: TGTGCCAGCAGCTTAGAATCAGGAGCCACTGAAGCTTTCTTT

size: -
D: TRBD1
V: TRBV4-3
J: TRBJ1-2
CDR3: CASSQGQGPAPGYTF
DNA: TGCGCCAGCAGCCAAGGACAGGGGCCCGCTCCGGGCTACACCTTC

size: -
D: -
V: TRBV28
J: TRBJ2-3
CDR3: CASSFSGTLSTDTQYF
DNA: TGTGCCAGCAGTTTCTCCGGGACTCTAAGCACAGATACGCAGTATTTT